The source of this TCR beta chain is a study of shared clonotypes between healthy human individuals. Study-wide context: Per donor, CD8 memory used one plate, CD8 naive used two, CD4 memory used three and CD4 naive used three. General study points: Non-shared clonotypes had lower generation probabilities than clonotypes shared by all four sorted-subset donors.

The CDR3 is 14 amino acids. The J segment lost 7 bases and the V segment lost 6 bases, leaving 11 bases of the junction unmatched. Germline-derived CDR1 and CDR2 are SGHDN and FVKESK. Once extracted for a subset, genomic DNA was divided evenly among several immunoSEQ plates. TCRdb's copy holds only in-frame clones and misses some; the assay was immunoSEQ multiplex PCR. The sample records a few million clones, 85% to 95% being singletons. A word on this clone: The antigen remains undetermined.

The V gene is TRBV14, the J gene TRBJ1-2; 7 bases are shared with TRBD1. The receptor was derived from a young man in good health. Some clones in this sample may be carry-over from other donors' samples. Sequencing was performed on naive CD4+ T cells from PBMCs. The subset: CD45RA+ positively selected. The CDR3 region is CASSPPATGFGYTF. The CDR3 bases are TGTGCCAGCAGTCCCCCCGCGACAGGGTTTGGCTACACCTTC.